What follows are 31 T cell receptor beta chains derived from one specimen sequenced in a study of blood T cell repertoires in COVID-19. Sequencing used immunoSEQ multiplex PCR; TCRdb keeps in-frame clones, though not all of them. The sample holds some 80,000 clones, roughly 87% seen once. Source material: peripheral blood. The receptor source for this set is a woman of 80 years or more with active or convalescent COVID-19.

The CDR3 DNA reads TGCAGCGTTGGAGGGGGGGTTGACAATGAGCAGTTCTTC. Translated, it gives CSVGGGVDNEQFF. V usage is TRBV29-1 and J usage is TRBJ2-1, with a tentative D call TRBD2 (7 bases). The V and J ends lost 4 bases and 5 bases respectively, with 12 bases between them. The CDR3 sequence is 13 residues long. CDR1 is SQVTM and CDR2 is ANQGSEA in the germline V gene.

V and J are TRBV4-2 and TRBJ2-1, with TRBD1 matching over 9 bases. Unmatched junction bases numbered 6, after V lost 0 bases and J lost 3 bases. CDR3 length: 17 amino acids. Germline CDR1 is LGHNA and CDR2 is YNFKEQ. The CDR3 loop reads CASSQEPGQGRYNEQFF. The DNA for the CDR3 is TGTGCCAGCAGCCAAGAACCGGGACAGGGACGCTACAATGAGCAGTTCTTC.

In DNA form, the CDR3 reads TGTGCCTGGAGTGCGACTAGCGGGGGCATTATTTACGAGCAGTACTTC. This encodes CAWSATSGGIIYEQYF. This chain links TRBV30 with TRBJ2-7, with TRBD2 matching 12 bases. CDR1 is GTSNPN and CDR2 is SVGIG in the germline V gene (reference sequence). V lost 1 base and J lost 4; bases outside the gene matches: 8. This CDR3 spans 16 amino acids.

This clone was seen just once. J is TRBJ2-5 and V is TRBV10-3; 9 nucleotides line up with TRBD1. V trimming: 2 bases; J trimming: 1 base; junction bases outside the gene matches: 8. This CDR3 has 17 residues. Germline CDR1 reads ENHRY; CDR2 reads SYGVKD. CDR3 coding DNA: TGTGCCATCAGTGAGGGACAGGGGATTCGGCTCCAAGAGACCCAGTACTTC. It is translated as CAISEGQGIRLQETQYF.

The V call is TRBV2, the J call TRBJ1-5; a weak D match, TRBD1 (6 bases). Trimming left V 2 bases short and J 4 bases short, with 12 bases between. There are 15 residues in the CDR3. Per the germline V gene, CDR1 is SNHLY and CDR2 is FYNNEI. The CDR3 region has the DNA TGTGCCAGCAGTGAATACAGGGCCCAGAATCAGCCCCAGCATTTT. Translating gives CASSEYRAQNQPQHF.

The J gene is TRBJ2-7, the V gene TRBV11-2; 10 bases fit TRBD2. Unmatched junction bases numbered 6, after V lost 1 base and J lost 3 bases. CDR1 SGHAT and CDR2 FQNNGV come from the germline V gene. CDR3 length equals 16 residues. The CDR3 loop reads CASSLGRTSGNYEQYF. CDR3 bases: TGTGCCAGCAGCTTAGGTAGGACTAGCGGCAACTACGAGCAGTACTTC.

This clone was counted a single time. The rearrangement uses TRBV6-6 and TRBJ1-6; D is possibly TRBD1 (6 bases). The CDR3 is 15 amino acids. Germline-derived CDR1 and CDR2 are MNHNY and SVGAGI (reference sequence). V shed 2 bases and J shed 6 bases, with 11 bases lying between them. CDR3 DNA sequence: TGTGCCAGCAGTTACGGGGGCAGGGGTAATTCACCCCTCCACTTT. It is translated as CASSYGGRGNSPLHF.

This clone was observed a few times. J is TRBJ2-7 and V is TRBV20-1, with a tentative D call TRBD1 (7 bases). V was clipped by 6 bases and J by 5 bases, with 11 bases between them. Germline assignment: CDR1 DFQATT and CDR2 SNEGSKA (reference sequence). This CDR3 has 11 residues. CDR3 sequence reads: CSAAGQNEQYF. The CDR3, as DNA: TGCAGTGCCGCGGGACAGAACGAGCAGTACTTC.

The chain joins TRBV19 to TRBJ1-5, with D perhaps matching TRBD1 (5 bases). The germline gives CDR1 LNHDA, CDR2 SQIVND (reference sequence). The ends were cut back, 5 bases at V and 7 bases at J, with 15 bases in the middle. The CDR3 contains 14 residues. CDR3 bases: TGTGCCAGTAGTCCCCAGGGTGGGCGACAGCCCCAGCATTTT. This sequence encodes CASSPQGGRQPQHF.

The gene calls are TRBV5-4 and TRBJ2-1; 9 nucleotides line up with TRBD2. The germline gives CDR1 SGHNT, CDR2 YYREEE (reference sequence). The CDR3 loop spans 11 amino acids. Germline trimming cut 3 bases from V and 13 bases from J; bases unmatched to any gene: 2. Here the CDR3 reads CASSSGLAQFF. CDR3 nucleotide sequence: TGTGCCAGCAGCTCGGGACTAGCCCAGTTCTTC. Full variable domain (missing parts from reference TRBV5-4 and TRBJ2-1): ETGVTQSPTHLIKTRGQQVTLRCSSQSGHNTVSWYQQALGQGPQFIFQYYREEENGRGNFPPRFSGLQFPNYSSELNVNALELDDSALYLCASSSGLAQFFGPGTRLTVL.

The genes are TRBV30 and TRBJ2-1; D unresolved. V was cut by 5 bases and J by 0 bases, with 8 bases left in between. The CDR3 is 13 amino acids. Germline CDR1 GTSNPN, CDR2 SVGIG (reference sequence). For the CDR3, the DNA is TGTGCCTGGGCCCCTACCTCCTACAATGAGCAGTTCTTC. It specifies CAWAPTSYNEQFF.

The chain carries TRBV6-2 or TRBV6-3 and TRBJ1-4; D not certain. The CDR3 is 14 amino acids. Germline CDR1 MNHEY, CDR2 SVGEGT. The V end lost 5 bases, the J end lost 8 bases, and 15 bases lay between the germline ends. In nucleotides, the CDR3 is TGTGCCAGCAGTACAGCCCCTGGCCGGGAAAAACTGTTTTTT. This sequence encodes CASSTAPGREKLFF.

In DNA form, the CDR3 reads TGCAGTGCTAGTCGGCAGGGGGCGTTCACTAGCACAGATACGCAGTATTTT. The encoded protein is CSASRQGAFTSTDTQYF. This chain links TRBV20-1 with TRBJ2-3; 8 bases are shared with TRBD1. Germline CDR1 reads DFQATT; CDR2 reads SNEGSKA (reference sequence). Trimming removed 3 bases from V and 0 bases from J; junction bases left unmatched: 11. The CDR3 has 17 amino acids.

The chain carries TRBV15 and TRBJ2-2; perhaps TRBD2 as D (6 bases). Germline loops: CDR1 LNHNV, CDR2 YYDKDF (reference sequence). This CDR3 has 15 amino acids. Deletions cut 2 bases from V and 4 bases from J, with 11 bases between. The CDR3 here is CATSRSLAITGELFF. DNA of the CDR3: TGTGCCACCAGCAGAAGCCTAGCGATCACCGGGGAGCTGTTTTTT.

This chain joins TRBV9 and TRBJ1-2; TRBD1 aligns across 11 bases. The germline V gene encodes CDR1 SGDLS and CDR2 YYNGEE. V lost 1 base to trimming and J lost 3 bases; unmatched junction nucleotides: 2. This CDR3 has 15 residues. The CDR3 DNA reads TGTGCCAGCAGCGTAATGGGACAGGGGGACTATGGCTACACCTTC. It specifies CASSVMGQGDYGYTF.

The V call is TRBV7-2, the J call TRBJ1-1, with 10 positions matching TRBD1. The CDR3 is made up of 13 amino acids. Germline trimming cut 5 bases from V and 11 bases from J; bases unmatched to any gene: 8. From germline, CDR1 is SGHTA and CDR2 FQGNSA. The CDR3 sequence: CASSVGQGVIAFF. CDR3 nucleotides: TGTGCCAGCAGCGTCGGACAGGGGGTAATTGCTTTCTTT.

V is TRBV6-5 and J is TRBJ1-5, with D perhaps TRBD1 (5 bases). Germline V gene lookup returns CDR1 MNHEY and CDR2 SVGAGI. V shed 2 bases and J shed 5 bases, with 13 bases lying between them. The CDR3 runs to 15 residues. CDR3 in DNA: TGTGCCAGCAGTTACGGGTACTCAGGGCATCAGCCCCAGCATTTT. The encoded protein is CASSYGYSGHQPQHF.

This chain joins TRBV5-1 and TRBJ2-1; 11 nucleotides agree with TRBD2. Unmatched junction bases numbered 12, after V lost 6 bases and J lost 4 bases. Germline CDR1 reads SGHRS; CDR2 reads YFSETQ. The CDR3 sequence is 17 residues long. The CDR3 reads CASKLAGGSSAYNEQFF. The CDR3 DNA follows: TGCGCCAGCAAATTAGCGGGAGGGTCATCGGCTTACAATGAGCAGTTCTTC. Based on the CDR3 plus reference TRBV5-1 and TRBJ2-1, the full variable domain is KAGVTQTPRYLIKTRGQQVTLSCSPISGHRSVSWYQQTPGQGLQFLFEYFSETQRNKGNFPGRFSGRQFSNSRSEMNVSTLELGDSALYLCASKLAGGSSAYNEQFFGPGTRLTVL.

This clone was observed a single time. The chain combines TRBV27 with TRBJ2-5; 11 nucleotides line up with TRBD1. V lost 5 bases, J lost 3 bases, and 8 bases stayed unmatched. The CDR3 has 16 residues. Germline V gives CDR1 MNHEY, CDR2 SMNVEV (reference sequence). The CDR3 here is CASSPVGTGGKETQYF. CDR3 in DNA: TGTGCCAGCAGTCCCGTTGGGACAGGGGGAAAAGAGACCCAGTACTTC.

The V gene is TRBV2, the J gene TRBJ2-1; 7 bases map to TRBD2. V lost 5 bases, J lost 12 bases, and 7 bases stayed unmatched. The CDR3 is 12 amino acids. CDR1 is SNHLY and CDR2 is FYNNEI in the germline V gene. This chain's CDR3 is CASSSGISGQFF. CDR3 DNA: TGTGCCAGCAGTAGCGGGATTTCAGGGCAGTTCTTC.

This clone was observed once. This chain uses TRBV7-9 with TRBJ2-2; D perhaps matches TRBD2 (6 bases). The CDR3 covers 17 residues. Looked up from germline, CDR1 is SEHNR and CDR2 is FQNEAQ (reference sequence). The CDR3 region has the DNA TGTGCTTCACTACCAGGCGCGGGATCGGTATGGACCGGGGAGCTGTTTTTT. Its translation: CASLPGAGSVWTGELFF.

The chain joins TRBV28 to TRBJ2-5; D unresolved. The germline V and J ends were trimmed by 3 bases and 1 base, with 12 bases remaining between them. The CDR3 is 15 residues long. Germline lookup yields CDR1 MDHEN and CDR2 SYDVKM. This chain's CDR3 is CASSLFRNSQETQYF. The CDR3, as DNA: TGTGCCAGCAGTTTGTTCAGGAATAGCCAAGAGACCCAGTACTTC.

This clone has more than one count but fewer than ten. The genes are TRBV7-2 and TRBJ1-6; D not certain. This CDR3 comprises 12 residues. The germline V gene encodes CDR1 SGHTA and CDR2 FQGNSA. With 5 bases removed from V and 10 bases from J, the gap between germline ends came to 9 bases. CDR3 coding DNA: TGTGCCAGCAGCGCGCCGCCGTCACCCCTCCACTTT. This encodes CASSAPPSPLHF.

This chain links TRBV11-3 with TRBJ2-7; the match to TRBD1 covers 10 bases. The germline CDR1 and CDR2 sequences are SGHNT and YENEEA. CDR3 size: 18 residues. J lost 4 bases, V lost 0 bases, and 12 bases had no gene match. CDR3 sequence reads: CASSLEAGTGVDTYEQYF. The CDR3 DNA reads TGTGCCAGCAGCTTAGAGGCCGGGACAGGGGTGGATACTTACGAGCAGTACTTC.

In this sample, this clone turned up once. The chain joins TRBV7-2 to TRBJ2-5, with TRBD1 matching over 8 bases. The CDR3 spans 14 residues. Germline values: CDR1 SGHTA, CDR2 FQGNSA. Trimming cost V 3 bases and J 2 bases; bases outside gene matches: 2. The CDR3 loop reads CASSFTGGQETQYF. Written as DNA, the CDR3 is TGTGCCAGCAGCTTTACAGGGGGGCAAGAGACCCAGTACTTC.

This rearrangement joins TRBV7-8 to TRBJ2-1; TRBD2 might be the D (5 bases). Germline CDR1 SGHVS, CDR2 FQNEAQ. CDR3 length: 14 amino acids. Between the trimmed V and J ends, which lost 5 bases and 5 bases, there was a span of 13 bases. The CDR3 loop reads CASSGLAGDNEQFF. DNA for the CDR3: TGTGCCAGCAGCGGTCTAGCTGGGGACAATGAGCAGTTCTTC.

The rearrangement uses TRBV20-1 and TRBJ2-7; D ambiguous. V dropped 4 bases and J dropped 5 bases, with 6 bases sitting between them. Germline V gene data show CDR1 as DFQATT and CDR2 as SNEGSKA (reference sequence). This CDR3 is 10 amino acids long. The CDR3 loop reads CSATPHEQYF. The CDR3, as DNA: TGCAGTGCTACTCCCCACGAGCAGTACTTC.

This chain uses TRBV7-2 with TRBJ2-7; 8 bases align to TRBD1. The V gene's germline CDR1 is SGHTA and CDR2 FQGNSA. The length of the CDR3 is 14 residues. The V gene end was trimmed by 6 bases and the J gene end by 6 bases; junction bases not matched to a gene: 10. This CDR3 is CASRLLTGVSEQYF. DNA of the CDR3: TGTGCCAGCAGATTACTGACAGGGGTGAGCGAGCAGTACTTC.

The chain employs TRBV5-5 and TRBJ2-2, with a weak D call TRBD2 (5 bases). This CDR3 has 14 residues. Trimming pared 4 bases from V and 1 base from J, leaving 8 bases between. The germline CDR1 and CDR2 sequences are SGHKS and YYEKEE (reference sequence). CDR3 bases: TGTGCCAGCAGCCTCGGACTGAACACCGGGGAGCTGTTTTTT. Encoded protein: CASSLGLNTGELFF.

CDR3 DNA sequence: TGCGCCAGCAGCTTACAGGGCTTCTCTGGGGCCAACGTCCTGACTTTC. Its protein is CASSLQGFSGANVLTF. This chain connects TRBV5-1 to TRBJ2-6; a possible D gene is TRBD1 (6 bases). Trimming took off 2 bases at V and 0 bases at J, with 9 bases between the two ends. The CDR3 consists of 16 residues. Germline CDR1 reads SGHRS; CDR2 reads YFSETQ.

This chain links TRBV28 with TRBJ2-7, with D hard to call. Per germline, CDR1 MDHEN and CDR2 SYDVKM. Trimming took 2 bases from V and 4 from J, leaving 6 bases between them. This CDR3 spans 12 amino acids. The CDR3 region is CASSLNRYEQYF. The CDR3 nucleotides are TGTGCCAGCAGTTTAAATCGGTACGAGCAGTACTTC. Using reference TRBV28 and TRBJ2-7 for the parts outside the CDR3, the full variable domain is DVKVTQSSRYLVKRTGEKVFLECVQDMDHENMFWYRQDPGLGLRLIYFSYDVKMKEKGDIPEGYSVSREKKERFSLILESASTNQTSMYLCASSLNRYEQYFGPGTRLTVT.